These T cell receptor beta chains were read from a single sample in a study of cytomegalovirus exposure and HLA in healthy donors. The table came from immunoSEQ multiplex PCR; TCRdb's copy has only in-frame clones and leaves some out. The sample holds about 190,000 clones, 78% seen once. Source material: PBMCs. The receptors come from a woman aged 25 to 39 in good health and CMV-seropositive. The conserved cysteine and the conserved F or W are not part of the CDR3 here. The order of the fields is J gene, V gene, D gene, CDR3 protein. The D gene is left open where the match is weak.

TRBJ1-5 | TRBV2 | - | ASSPPGHERKYSNQPQH
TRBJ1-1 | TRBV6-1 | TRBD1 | ASSDSGRGLTEAF
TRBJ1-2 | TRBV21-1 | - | ASSKKGQIGGYT
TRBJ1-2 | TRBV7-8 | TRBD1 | ASSLEGQLGYT
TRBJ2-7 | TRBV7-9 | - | ASSLARGLPSDEQY
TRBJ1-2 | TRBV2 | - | ASSEQGDYGYT
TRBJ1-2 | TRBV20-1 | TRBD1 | SAPTGQFSR
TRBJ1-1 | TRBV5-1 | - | ASSLESAYTEAF
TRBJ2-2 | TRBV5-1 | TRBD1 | ASSLAGTGAELF
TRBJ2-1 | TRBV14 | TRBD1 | ASSPGQGRSPAGF